One and the same sample provided the 14 T cell receptor beta chains below, sequenced in a study. One entry per CDR3 protein results from TCRdb running MiXCR on the 5' RACE reads. The sample yields about 10,000 distinct CDR3 sequences, roughly a quarter seen once. Treg sorting used a CD4+CD25+CD127-/low gate. What was sequenced was Tregs sorted from a lymph node. The origin of the receptors is a female donor with breast cancer.

There are many counts of this clonotype. A clone one base away is much larger, so this may be a read error. The chain uses TRBV6-6 and TRBJ2-1; possible D gene TRBD2, 5 bases. Deletions cut 10 bases from V and 8 bases from J, with 12 bases between. Looked up from germline, CDR1 is MNHNY and CDR2 is SVGAGI (reference sequence). The CDR3 totals 11 residues. As DNA, the CDR3 is TGTGCCACCCGACTAAGGCATGAGCAGTTCTTC. It yields the protein CATRLRHEQFF.

This clonotype appeared many times. The chain has TRBV20-1 and TRBJ2-2; 8 bases fit TRBD1. Trimming took 5 bases from V and 6 from J; bases not matched to a gene: 11. The CDR3 has 15 amino acids. The germline gives CDR1 DFQATT, CDR2 SNEGSKA (reference sequence). This chain's CDR3 is CSAQNGQGLAGELFF. CDR3 nucleotides: TGCAGTGCTCAGAACGGACAGGGCCTCGCCGGGGAGCTGTTTTTT.

This clonotype is medium-sized in the sample. The chain links TRBV15 to TRBJ2-3; 14 positions match TRBD2. Germline values: CDR1 LNHNV, CDR2 YYDKDF (reference sequence). Trimming took 4 bases from V and 1 from J; bases not matched to a gene: 13. The CDR3 consists of 20 residues. CDR3 nucleotide sequence: TGTGCCACCAGCAAACGCCCAGGACTAGCGGGAGGAGGAGGCACAGATACGCAGTATTTT. It translates to CATSKRPGLAGGGGTDTQYF.

This clonotype counts as medium-sized. V gene TRBV20-1 combines with J gene TRBJ2-1; 15 bases map to TRBD2. CDR1 DFQATT and CDR2 SNEGSKA come from the germline V gene (reference sequence). This CDR3 contains 17 residues. With 7 bases clipped from V and 4 bases from J, the junction kept 11 bases outside the gene matches. The CDR3 sequence: CSGPGLAGGDTYNEQFF. CDR3 coding DNA: TGCAGTGGTCCGGGACTAGCGGGAGGTGATACATACAATGAGCAGTTCTTC.

There are a few counts of this clonotype. The J gene is TRBJ2-1, the V gene TRBV7-8; D remains unclear. The V end was cut by 11 bases, the J end by 8 bases, with 13 bases between. CDR1 is SGHVS, CDR2 FQNEAQ, per germline. This CDR3 has 11 residues. The CDR3 loop reads CAGMELDEQFF. CDR3 bases: TGTGCCGGTATGGAGCTTGATGAGCAGTTCTTC.

By frequency in the sample, this clonotype is medium-sized. The rearrangement uses TRBV7-3 and TRBJ1-6; tentative D call: TRBD1 (5 bases). Per germline, CDR1 SGHTA and CDR2 FQGTGA. The V and J ends lost 1 base and 0 bases respectively, with 25 bases between them. The CDR3 loop spans 22 amino acids. The CDR3 loop is CASSLRGTVNTPQSSYNSPLHF. In DNA, the CDR3 is TGTGCCAGCAGCTTAAGAGGGACGGTCAACACTCCTCAGAGCTCCTATAATTCACCCCTCCACTTT.

This clonotype was counted ten times or more. The chain links TRBV20-1 to TRBJ2-7, with a weak D call TRBD2 (5 bases). Germline CDR1 is DFQATT and CDR2 is SNEGSKA (reference sequence). The CDR3 sequence is 12 residues long. V was shortened by 8 bases and J by 2 bases, with 13 bases between the two germline ends. CDR3 loop: CSPFSGTYEQYF. The CDR3 DNA reads as TGCAGTCCATTCAGCGGAACCTACGAGCAGTACTTC.

As for this clonotype: This may arise from a read error, as a much more abundant clone is one base away. No conserved phenylalanine or tryptophan ends this CDR3, so it is likely a read error. The J gene is TRBJ2-1, the V gene TRBV6-6; possible D gene TRBD2, 6 bases. Trimming took 7 bases from V and 8 from J, leaving 15 bases between them. This CDR3 is 13 amino acids long. CDR1 is MNHNY and CDR2 is SVGAGI in the germline V gene (reference sequence). The CDR3 nucleotides read TGTGCCAGCACCCAGTTTAGCGGCTATGAGCAGTTCTCC. Amino acid sequence: CASTQFSGYEQFS.

The genes are TRBV6-5 and TRBJ2-1, with 7 positions matching TRBD2. CDR1 and CDR2 from the germline V gene are MNHEY and SVGAGI. This CDR3 spans 13 amino acids. V gave up 10 bases and J gave up 1 base; unmatched junction bases: 4. The chain's CDR3 is CATRRESYNEQFF. The CDR3 region has the DNA TGTGCCACCAGGCGGGAGTCCTACAATGAGCAGTTCTTC.

This clonotype has ten or more counts. The chain employs TRBV7-9 and TRBJ2-6, with a possible D match to TRBD2 (7 bases). V was cut by 8 bases and J by 2 bases, with 10 bases left in between. Germline loops: CDR1 SEHNR, CDR2 FQNEAQ (reference sequence). This CDR3 comprises 14 residues. Here the CDR3 DNA reads TGTGCCAGCGGGGAGGGGGCTGGGGCCAACGTCCTGACTTTC. It encodes CASGEGAGANVLTF. Variable domain in full (rest from reference TRBV7-9 and TRBJ2-6): DTGVSQNPRHKITKRGQNVTFRCDPISEHNRLYWYRQTLGQGPEFLTYFQNEAQLEKSRLLSDRFSAERPKGSFSTLEIQRTEQGDSAMYLCASGEGAGANVLTFGAGSRLTVL.

This clonotype rates as medium-sized. The rearrangement joins TRBV19 to TRBJ2-7; D remains ambiguous. CDR1 is LNHDA and CDR2 is SQIVND in the germline V gene (reference sequence). V was trimmed by 1 base and J by 2 bases, leaving 9 bases between them. The CDR3 sequence is 14 residues long. CDR3 region: CASSIGGSTYEQYF. The CDR3 DNA reads as TGTGCCAGTAGTATAGGAGGCAGTACCTACGAGCAGTACTTC.

This clonotype was seen at least ten times. The chain combines TRBV20-1 with TRBJ1-2; no firm D call. There are 10 residues in the CDR3. Looked up from germline, CDR1 is DFQATT and CDR2 is SNEGSKA (reference sequence). V dropped 4 bases and J dropped 2 bases, with 2 bases sitting between them. In DNA form, the CDR3 reads TGCAGTGCTAAAAACTATGGCTACACCTTC. Translated: CSAKNYGYTF.

There are a few counts of this clonotype. The junction departs from the called germline gene at one end, perhaps through a read error. The rearrangement uses TRBV5-1 and TRBJ2-3; D is unresolved. The CDR3 is 11 amino acids. From germline, CDR1 is SGHRS and CDR2 YFSETQ. CDR3 DNA: TGCGCCAGCAGCTTGGTAGATACGCAGTCTTTT. Residues: CASSLVDTQSF.

This clonotype was counted at least ten times. This sequence joins TRBV2 and TRBJ2-1; D remains ambiguous. Germline-derived CDR1 and CDR2 are SNHLY and FYNNEI. Trimming removed 11 bases at V and 5 bases at J, with 25 bases between. The CDR3 extends over 16 amino acids. CDR3 DNA: TGTGCCTCCGAAAGACCGGGTGAGATTCCCCACAATGAGCAGTTCTTC. Its translation is CASERPGEIPHNEQFF.